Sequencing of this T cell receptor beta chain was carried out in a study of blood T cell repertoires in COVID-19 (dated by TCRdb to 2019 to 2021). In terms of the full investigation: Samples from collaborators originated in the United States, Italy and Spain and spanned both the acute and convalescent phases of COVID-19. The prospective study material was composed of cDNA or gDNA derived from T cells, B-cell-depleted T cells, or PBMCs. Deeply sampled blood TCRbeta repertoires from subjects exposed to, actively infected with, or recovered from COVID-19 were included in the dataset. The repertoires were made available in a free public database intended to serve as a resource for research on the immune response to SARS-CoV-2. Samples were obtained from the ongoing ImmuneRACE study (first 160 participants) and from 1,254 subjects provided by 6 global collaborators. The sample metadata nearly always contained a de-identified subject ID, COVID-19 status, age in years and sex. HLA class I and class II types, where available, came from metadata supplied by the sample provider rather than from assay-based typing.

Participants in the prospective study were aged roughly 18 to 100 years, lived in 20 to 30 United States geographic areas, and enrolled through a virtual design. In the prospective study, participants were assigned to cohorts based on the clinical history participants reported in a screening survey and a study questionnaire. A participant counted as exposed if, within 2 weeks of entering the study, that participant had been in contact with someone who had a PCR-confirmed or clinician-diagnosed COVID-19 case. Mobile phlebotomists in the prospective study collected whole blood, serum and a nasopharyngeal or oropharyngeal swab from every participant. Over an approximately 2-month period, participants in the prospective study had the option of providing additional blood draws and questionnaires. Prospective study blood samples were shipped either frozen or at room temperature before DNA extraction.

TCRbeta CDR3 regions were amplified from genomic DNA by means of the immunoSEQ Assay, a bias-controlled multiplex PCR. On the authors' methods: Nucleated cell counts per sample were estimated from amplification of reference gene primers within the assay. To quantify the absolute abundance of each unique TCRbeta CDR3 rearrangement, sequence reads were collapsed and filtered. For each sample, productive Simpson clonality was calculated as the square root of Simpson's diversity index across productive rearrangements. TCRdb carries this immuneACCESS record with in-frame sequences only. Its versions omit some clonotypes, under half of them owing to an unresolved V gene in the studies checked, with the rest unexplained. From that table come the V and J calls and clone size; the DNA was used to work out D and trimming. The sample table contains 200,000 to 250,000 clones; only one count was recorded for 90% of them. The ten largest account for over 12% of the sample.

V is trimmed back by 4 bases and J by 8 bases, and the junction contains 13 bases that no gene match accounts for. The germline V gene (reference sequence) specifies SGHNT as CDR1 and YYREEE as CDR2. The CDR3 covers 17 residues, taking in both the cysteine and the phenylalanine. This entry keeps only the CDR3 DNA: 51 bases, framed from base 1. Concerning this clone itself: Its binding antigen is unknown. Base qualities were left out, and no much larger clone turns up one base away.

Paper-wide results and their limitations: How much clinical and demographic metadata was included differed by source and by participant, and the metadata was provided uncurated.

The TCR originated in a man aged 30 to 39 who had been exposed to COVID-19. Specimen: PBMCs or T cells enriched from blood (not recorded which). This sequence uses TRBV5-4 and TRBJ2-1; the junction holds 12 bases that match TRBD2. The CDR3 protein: CASSRLDPSGGAYEQFF. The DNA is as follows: TGTGCCAGCAGCCGATTGGATCCTAGCGGGGGGGCATATGAGCAGTTCTTC.